This paragraph reports one TCR beta chain. These data are taken from a study of cytotoxic CD8 clonotypes in ibrutinib-treated CLL. Study-wide background: Partial responses numbered around 24 and complete responses 2; after a median around 70 months, about 14 stayed remitted and roughly twelve progressed.

Repertoires were generated with immunoSEQ multiplex PCR, while TCRdb's copy carries only in-frame clones and drops some. This sample has around 91,000 clones, with more than 70% found just once. Trimming cost V 0 bases and J 3 bases; bases outside gene matches: 2. The CDR3 runs to 15 residues. Germline V lookup: CDR1 MNHEY, CDR2 SVGAGI. The input for sequencing was PBMCs, taken before ibrutinib treatment. The chain employs TRBV6-5 and TRBJ1-3; 7 bases map to TRBD1. The clonotype originates from a human donor with chronic lymphocytic leukemia. The DNA for the CDR3 is TGTGCCAGCAGTTACTCTAGGGACAGTGGAAACACCATATATTTT. Residues: CASSYSRDSGNTIYF.